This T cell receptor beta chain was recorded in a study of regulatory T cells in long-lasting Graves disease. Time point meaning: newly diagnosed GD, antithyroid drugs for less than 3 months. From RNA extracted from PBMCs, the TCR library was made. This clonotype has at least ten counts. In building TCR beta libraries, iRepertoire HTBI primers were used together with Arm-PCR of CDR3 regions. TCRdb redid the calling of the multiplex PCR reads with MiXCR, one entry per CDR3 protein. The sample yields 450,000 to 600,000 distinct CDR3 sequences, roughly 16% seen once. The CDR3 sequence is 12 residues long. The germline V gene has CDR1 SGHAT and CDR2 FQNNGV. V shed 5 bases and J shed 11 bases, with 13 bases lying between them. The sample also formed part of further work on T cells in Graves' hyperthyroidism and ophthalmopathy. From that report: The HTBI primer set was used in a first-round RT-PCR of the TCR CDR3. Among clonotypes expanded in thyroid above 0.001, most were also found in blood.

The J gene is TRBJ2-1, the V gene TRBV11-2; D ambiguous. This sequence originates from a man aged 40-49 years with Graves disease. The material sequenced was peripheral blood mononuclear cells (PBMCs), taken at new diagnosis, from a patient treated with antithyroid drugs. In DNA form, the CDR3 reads TGTGCCAGCAGCCCACACCTGTCCAAGCAGTTCTTC. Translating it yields CASSPHLSKQFF.